This TCR beta chain was documented in a study of blood T cell repertoires in COVID-19. Overall study: The United States, Italy and Spain were the sources of the acute and convalescent COVID-19 samples.

Germline V gene lookup returns CDR1 MNHNS and CDR2 SASEGT. The CDR3 is 16 residues long. J was trimmed by 1 base and V by 4 bases; bases with no gene match: 5. Participants had their cohort set by participant-reported clinical history. Assay used: immunoSEQ multiplex PCR; TCRdb lists only in-frame clones, some missing. The sample holds 85,000 to 130,000 clones, 65% to 90% seen once. This sequence was found in a woman aged 45-65 years who had recovered from COVID-19. Sequenced material: PBMCs or T cells enriched from blood (not recorded which). The chain uses TRBV6-1 and TRBJ1-5; 9 bases are shared with TRBD1. The DNA for the CDR3 is TGTGCCAGCAGTGGGCTACAGGGGGCGAGCAATCAGCCCCAGCATTTT. It specifies CASSGLQGASNQPQHF.